One and the same sample provided the 10 T cell receptor beta chains below, sequenced in a study of blood T cell repertoires in COVID-19. The table came from immunoSEQ multiplex PCR; TCRdb's copy has only in-frame clones and leaves some out. The table shows over 120,000 clones, with over 65% occurring only once. Source material: peripheral blood. These TCRs come from a woman at least 80 years old with active or convalescent COVID-19.

The rearrangement links TRBV14 to TRBJ2-2, with D possibly matching TRBD1 (5 bases). CDR1 is SGHDN, CDR2 FVKESK, per germline. Trimming took 6 bases from V and 4 from J, leaving 15 bases between them. This CDR3 contains 15 residues. CDR3 sequence (DNA): TGTGCCAGCAGTCGACAGCTCCGAGGCACCGGGGAGCTGTTTTTT. Translation: CASSRQLRGTGELFF. The variable domain in full, with the rest retrieved from reference TRBV14 and TRBJ2-2, is EAGVTQFPSHSVIEKGQTVTLRCDPISGHDNLYWYRRVMGKEIKFLLHFVKESKQDESGMPNNRFLAERTGGTYSTLKVQPAELEDSGVYFCASSRQLRGTGELFFGEGSRLTVL.

The rearrangement uses TRBV30 and TRBJ2-2; TRBD1 matches 9 bases. This CDR3 is 14 amino acids long. CDR1 and CDR2 (germline): GTSNPN, SVGIG (reference sequence). The V segment lost 5 bases and the J segment 2 bases; nucleotides outside the gene matches: 3. CDR3 bases: TGTGCCTGGGGGGGACAGGGCAACACCGGGGAGCTGTTTTTT. It specifies CAWGGQGNTGELFF.

V and J are TRBV19 and TRBJ1-1, with D uncertain. Trimming removed 7 bases from V and 2 bases from J, with 8 bases in between. CDR1 LNHDA and CDR2 SQIVND come from the germline V gene (reference sequence). The CDR3 consists of 12 residues. CDR3 sequence: CASKDFNTEAFF. The CDR3 nucleotides read TGTGCCAGTAAGGACTTCAACACTGAAGCTTTCTTT.

The CDR3 DNA reads as TGTGCCAGCAGCCCCCTCGCTGGGGGCATTAATGAAAAACTGTTTTTT. It is translated as CASSPLAGGINEKLFF. The chain has TRBV7-9 and TRBJ1-4; D is perhaps TRBD1 (6 bases). The CDR3 is 16 residues long. V shed 5 bases and J shed 4 bases, with 17 bases lying between them. Per the germline V gene, CDR1 is SEHNR and CDR2 is FQNEAQ (reference sequence). Supplemented by reference TRBV7-9 and TRBJ1-4, the full variable domain reads DTGVSQNPRHKITKRGQNVTFRCDPISEHNRLYWYRQTLGQGPEFLTYFQNEAQLEKSRLLSDRFSAERPKGSFSTLEIQRTEQGDSAMYLCASSPLAGGINEKLFFGSGTQLSVL.

The chain recombines TRBV30 with TRBJ1-3; tentative D call: TRBD1 (6 bases). The germline V gene has CDR1 GTSNPN and CDR2 SVGIG (reference sequence). This CDR3 is 13 amino acids long. V was clipped by 8 bases and J by 2 bases, with 13 bases between them. CDR3 DNA: TGTGCCAGCAAACAGGGACCTGGAAACACCATATATTTT. Its translation: CASKQGPGNTIYF.

The chain links TRBV4-1 to TRBJ2-7; 8 bases line up with TRBD1. The CDR3 totals 14 residues. CDR1 MGHRA and CDR2 YSYEKL come from the germline V gene. Trimming cost V 2 bases and J 4 bases; bases outside gene matches: 4. CDR3 residues: CASSQRRTGYEQYF. The CDR3 DNA follows: TGCGCCAGCAGCCAACGCCGGACAGGGTACGAGCAGTACTTC.

V gene TRBV28 combines with J gene TRBJ2-2; 7 bases align to TRBD2. With 3 bases clipped from V and 2 bases from J, the junction kept 9 bases outside the gene matches. Germline loops: CDR1 MDHEN, CDR2 SYDVKM. The CDR3 has 17 amino acids. The CDR3 region is CASSFQRASGNTGELFF. The DNA of the CDR3 is TGTGCCAGCAGTTTTCAAAGGGCTAGCGGTAACACCGGGGAGCTGTTTTTT.

The chain employs TRBV5-1 and TRBJ1-3; no firm D call. Germline lookup yields CDR1 SGHRS and CDR2 YFSETQ. The V end was cut by 5 bases, the J end by 2 bases, with 8 bases between. The CDR3 contains 13 residues. CDR3 DNA: TGCGCCAGCAGAGGTCAGGCTGGAAACACCATATATTTT. Its protein product is CASRGQAGNTIYF. Full variable domain (rest looked up from reference TRBV5-1 and TRBJ1-3): KAGVTQTPRYLIKTRGQQVTLSCSPISGHRSVSWYQQTPGQGLQFLFEYFSETQRNKGNFPGRFSGRQFSNSRSEMNVSTLELGDSALYLCASRGQAGNTIYFGEGSWLTVV.

The genes are TRBV5-1 and TRBJ2-7, with D perhaps TRBD1 (6 bases). This CDR3 has 16 amino acids. V lost 0 bases and J 1 base, leaving 14 bases between the germline ends. In germline, CDR1 is SGHRS, CDR2 YFSETQ. The CDR3 DNA reads TGCGCCAGCAGCTTGGCCGGCGGACAGACATCCTACGAGCAGTACTTC. Translated, it gives CASSLAGGQTSYEQYF.

The chain joins TRBV14 to TRBJ1-1; 10 nucleotides align to TRBD1. This CDR3 has 16 residues. In germline, CDR1 is SGHDN, CDR2 FVKESK. With V trimmed by 2 bases and J by 5 bases, 8 bases remained unmatched. The CDR3 DNA reads as TGTGCCAGCAGCCAAAGGACAGGGGGACCTCCTACTGAAGCTTTCTTT. Its protein product is CASSQRTGGPPTEAFF.